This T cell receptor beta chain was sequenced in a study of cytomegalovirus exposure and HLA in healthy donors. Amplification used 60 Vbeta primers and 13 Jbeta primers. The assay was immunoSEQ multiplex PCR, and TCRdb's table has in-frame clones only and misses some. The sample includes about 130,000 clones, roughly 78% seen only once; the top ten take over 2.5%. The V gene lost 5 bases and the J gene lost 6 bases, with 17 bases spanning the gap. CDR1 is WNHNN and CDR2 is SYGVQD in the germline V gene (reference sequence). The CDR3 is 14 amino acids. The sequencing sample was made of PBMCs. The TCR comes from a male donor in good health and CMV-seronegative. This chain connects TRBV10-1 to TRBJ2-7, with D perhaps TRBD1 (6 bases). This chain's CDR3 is CASSPTGRRGEQYF. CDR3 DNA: TGCGCCAGCAGTCCAACAGGGAGAAGGGGCGAGCAGTACTTC.